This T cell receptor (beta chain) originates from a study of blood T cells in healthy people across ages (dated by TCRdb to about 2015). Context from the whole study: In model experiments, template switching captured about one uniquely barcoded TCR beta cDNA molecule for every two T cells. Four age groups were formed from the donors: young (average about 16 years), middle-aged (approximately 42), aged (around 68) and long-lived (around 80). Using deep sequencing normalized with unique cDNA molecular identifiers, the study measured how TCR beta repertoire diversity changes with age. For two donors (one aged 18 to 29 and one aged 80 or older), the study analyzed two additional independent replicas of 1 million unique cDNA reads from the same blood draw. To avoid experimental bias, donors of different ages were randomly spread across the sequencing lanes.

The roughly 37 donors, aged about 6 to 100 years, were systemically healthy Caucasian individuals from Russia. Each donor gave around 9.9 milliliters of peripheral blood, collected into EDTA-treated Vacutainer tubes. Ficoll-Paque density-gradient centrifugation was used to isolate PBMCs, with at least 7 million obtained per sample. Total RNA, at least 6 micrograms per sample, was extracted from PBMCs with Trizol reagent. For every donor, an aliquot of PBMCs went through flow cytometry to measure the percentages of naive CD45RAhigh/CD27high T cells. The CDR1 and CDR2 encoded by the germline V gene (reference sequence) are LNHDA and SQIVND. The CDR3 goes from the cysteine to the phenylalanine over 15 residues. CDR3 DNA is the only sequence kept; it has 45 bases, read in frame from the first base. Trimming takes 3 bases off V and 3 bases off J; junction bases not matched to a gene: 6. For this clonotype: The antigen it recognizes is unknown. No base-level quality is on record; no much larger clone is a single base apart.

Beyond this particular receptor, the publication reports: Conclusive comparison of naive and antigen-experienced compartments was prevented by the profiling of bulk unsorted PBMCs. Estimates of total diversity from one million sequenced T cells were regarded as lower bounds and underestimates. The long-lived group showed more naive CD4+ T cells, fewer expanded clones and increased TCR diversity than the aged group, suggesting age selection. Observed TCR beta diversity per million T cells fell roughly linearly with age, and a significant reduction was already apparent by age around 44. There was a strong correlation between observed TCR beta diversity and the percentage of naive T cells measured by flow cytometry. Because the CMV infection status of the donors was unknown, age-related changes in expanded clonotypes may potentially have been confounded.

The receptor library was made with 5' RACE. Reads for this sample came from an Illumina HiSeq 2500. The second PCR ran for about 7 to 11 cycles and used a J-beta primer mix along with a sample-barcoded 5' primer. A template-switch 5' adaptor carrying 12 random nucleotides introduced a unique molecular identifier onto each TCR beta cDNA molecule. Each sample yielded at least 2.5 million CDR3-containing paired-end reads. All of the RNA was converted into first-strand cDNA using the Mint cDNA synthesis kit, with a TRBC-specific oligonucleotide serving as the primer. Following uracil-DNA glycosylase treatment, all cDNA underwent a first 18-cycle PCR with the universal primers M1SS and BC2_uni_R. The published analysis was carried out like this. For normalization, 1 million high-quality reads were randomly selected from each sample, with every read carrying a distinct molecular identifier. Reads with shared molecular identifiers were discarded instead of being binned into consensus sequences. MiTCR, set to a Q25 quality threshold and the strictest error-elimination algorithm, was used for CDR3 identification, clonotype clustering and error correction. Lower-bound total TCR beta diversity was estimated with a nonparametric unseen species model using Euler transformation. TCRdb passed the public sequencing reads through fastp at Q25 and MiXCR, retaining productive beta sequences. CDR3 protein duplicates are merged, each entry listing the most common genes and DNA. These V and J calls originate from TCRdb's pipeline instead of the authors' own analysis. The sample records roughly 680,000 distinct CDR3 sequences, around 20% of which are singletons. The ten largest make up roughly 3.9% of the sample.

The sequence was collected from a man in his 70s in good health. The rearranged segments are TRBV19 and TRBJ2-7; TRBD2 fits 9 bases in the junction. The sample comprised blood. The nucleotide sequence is TGTGCCAGTAGTATCGGGACTAGCACCTACTACGAGCAGTACTTC. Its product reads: CASSIGTSTYYEQYF. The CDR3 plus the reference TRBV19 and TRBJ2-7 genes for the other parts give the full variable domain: DGGITQSPKYLFRKEGQNVTLSCEQNLNHDAMYWYRQDPGQGLRLIYYSQIVNDFQKGDIAEGYSVSREKKESFPLTVTSAQKNPTAFYLCASSIGTSTYYEQYFGPGTRLTVT.